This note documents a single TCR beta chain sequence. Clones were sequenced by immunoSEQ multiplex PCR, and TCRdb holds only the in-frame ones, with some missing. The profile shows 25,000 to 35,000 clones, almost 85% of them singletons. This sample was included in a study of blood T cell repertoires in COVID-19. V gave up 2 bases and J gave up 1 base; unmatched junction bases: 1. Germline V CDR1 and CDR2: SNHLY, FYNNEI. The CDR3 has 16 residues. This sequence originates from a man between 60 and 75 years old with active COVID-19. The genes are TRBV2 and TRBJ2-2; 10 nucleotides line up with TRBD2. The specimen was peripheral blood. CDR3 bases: TGTGCCAGCAGTGAAACTAGCGGGGTGAACACCGGGGAGCTGTTTTTT. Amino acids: CASSETSGVNTGELFF. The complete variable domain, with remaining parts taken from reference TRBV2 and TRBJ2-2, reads EPEVTQTPSHQVTQMGQEVILRCVPISNHLYFYWYRQILGQKVEFLVSFYNNEISEKSEIFDDQFSVERPDGSNFTLKIRSTKLEDSAMYFCASSETSGVNTGELFFGEGSRLTVL.